The 18 T cell receptor beta chains below were found in one sample sequenced in a study of OX40 agonist ivuxolimab in advanced cancers. TCRdb's table, derived via immunoSEQ multiplex PCR, lists solely in-frame clones and lacks some. Of 60,000 to 85,000 clones listed, 70% to 90% were seen once; the top ten hold 4%. Here the sequenced sample was CD4+ or CD8+ T cells sorted from blood, taken in a trial of the OX40 agonist ivuxolimab. The receptors originated from an adult with an advanced solid tumor such as melanoma, head and neck, liver or kidney cancer.

As for this clone: One end of the junction fails to match germline, which may point to a read error. This rearrangement joins TRBV7-3 to TRBJ1-6; D is unresolved. Germline assignment: CDR1 SGHTA and CDR2 FQGTGA. The CDR3 length is 8 residues. DNA of the CDR3: TGTGCCAGCACCTTCAAGAACTTT. Protein sequence: CASTFKNF.

This rearrangement joins TRBV18 to TRBJ2-2; tentatively, D is TRBD1 or TRBD2 (5 bases each). The CDR3 has 15 amino acids. From germline, CDR1 is KGHSH and CDR2 LQKENI. Between the trimmed V and J ends, which lost 3 bases and 0 bases, there was a span of 8 bases. CDR3 sequence (DNA): TGTGCCAGCTCACCTCGGGGACCGAACACCGGGGAGCTGTTTTTT. Its translation: CASSPRGPNTGELFF.

The rearrangement uses TRBV11-2 and TRBJ2-2; D could derive from TRBD1 or TRBD2 (6 bases each). The ends were cut back, 5 bases at V and 6 bases at J, with 13 bases in the middle. The germline CDR1 and CDR2 sequences are SGHAT and FQNNGV. The CDR3 spans 14 residues. Written as DNA, the CDR3 is TGTGCCAGCAGCGTCATGGGGGGCCCCGGGGAGCTGTTTTTT. This translates into CASSVMGGPGELFF. Full variable domain (rest looked up from reference TRBV11-2 and TRBJ2-2): EAGVAQSPRYKIIEKRQSVAFWCNPISGHATLYWYQQILGQGPKLLIQFQNNGVVDDSQLPKDRFSAERLKGVDSTLKIQPAKLEDSAVYLCASSVMGGPGELFFGEGSRLTVL.

In this sample, this clone turned up once. This chain uses TRBV29-1 with TRBJ2-7; 8 nucleotides agree with TRBD1. The V segment lost 1 base and the J segment 6 bases; nucleotides outside the gene matches: 11. The CDR3 covers 15 residues. Germline CDR1 reads SQVTM; CDR2 reads ANQGSEA. The CDR3 DNA sequence: TGCAGCGTTGAAGTAGCCAGGGGGCGCATTCCCGAGCAGTACTTC. This translates into CSVEVARGRIPEQYF.

A few counts support this clone. This chain joins TRBV5-4 and TRBJ2-5; TRBD2 aligns across 11 bases. The CDR3 covers 16 residues. Germline CDR1 and CDR2: SGHNT and YYREEE (reference sequence). V trimming: 3 bases; J trimming: 2 bases; junction bases outside the gene matches: 6. The CDR3 loop is CASSSGTSGSQETQYF. Here the CDR3 DNA reads TGTGCCAGCAGCTCCGGGACTAGCGGTTCTCAAGAGACCCAGTACTTC.

This clone appeared a few times. The rearrangement joins TRBV6-6 to TRBJ2-7, with 8 bases matching TRBD2. Germline V CDR1 and CDR2: MNHNY, SVGAGI (reference sequence). The CDR3 has 15 residues. J lost 4 bases, V lost 7 bases, and 12 bases had no gene match. Here the CDR3 reads CASTRSAGDRYEQYF. CDR3 nucleotide sequence: TGTGCCAGCACCCGGTCAGCGGGAGATCGGTACGAGCAGTACTTC.

The chain joins TRBV27 to TRBJ1-1; TRBD1 is a possible D gene (5 bases). The germline V gene has CDR1 MNHEY and CDR2 SMNVEV (reference sequence). The CDR3 is 13 residues long. The V gene lost 7 bases and the J gene lost 4 bases, with 13 bases spanning the gap. CDR3 coding DNA: TGTGCCAGCACCCCCACAGGTTTCACTGAAGCTTTCTTT. Its translation: CASTPTGFTEAFF.

The chain couples TRBV11-2 to TRBJ2-7; 15 positions match TRBD2. The germline gives CDR1 SGHAT, CDR2 FQNNGV. Unmatched junction bases numbered 9, after V lost 4 bases and J lost 5 bases. CDR3 length: 17 amino acids. The CDR3 DNA reads TGTGCCAGCAGCTCGCGGACTAGCGGGAGGGAATTCCACGAGCAGTACTTC. It encodes CASSSRTSGREFHEQYF.

The chain links TRBV19 to TRBJ2-2; no clear D. CDR1 is LNHDA, CDR2 SQIVND, per germline (reference sequence). V was clipped by 4 bases and J by 2 bases, with 8 bases between them. The CDR3 loop spans 14 amino acids. The CDR3 loop reads CASSKGTNTGELFF. The CDR3, as DNA: TGTGCCAGTAGTAAGGGTACTAACACCGGGGAGCTGTTTTTT. Filled out from reference TRBV19 and TRBJ2-2, the complete variable domain reads DGGITQSPKYLFRKEGQNVTLSCEQNLNHDAMYWYRQDPGQGLRLIYYSQIVNDFQKGDIAEGYSVSREKKESFPLTVTSAQKNPTAFYLCASSKGTNTGELFFGEGSRLTVL.

This clone was seen just once. V gene TRBV5-4 combines with J gene TRBJ2-7, with unresolved D. The CDR3 consists of 12 residues. CDR1 and CDR2 (germline): SGHNT, YYREEE (reference sequence). V lost 4 bases to trimming and J lost 1 base, with 6 bases between them. The CDR3 loop reads CASSMGSYEQYF. In nucleotides, the CDR3 is TGTGCCAGCAGCATGGGATCCTACGAGCAGTACTTC.

A remark on this clone: A read error may account for a junction end that differs from germline. The rearrangement links TRBV7-2 to TRBJ1-5, with 7 bases identical to TRBD1. Germline CDR1 reads SGHTA; CDR2 reads FQGNSA. This CDR3 is built from 13 residues. In nucleotides, the CDR3 is TGTGCCAGCAGTCGTCCCGGGACAGACAACGTTTATTTT. The encoded protein is CASSRPGTDNVYF.

The chain combines TRBV15 with TRBJ2-6, with 9 bases identical to TRBD1. Trimming cost V 3 bases and J 0 bases; bases outside gene matches: 6. The V gene's germline CDR1 is LNHNV and CDR2 YYDKDF (reference sequence). The CDR3 runs 18 residues. In DNA form, the CDR3 reads TGTGCCACCAGCAGGCCGGGACAGGGATTCTCTGGGGCCAACGTCCTGACTTTC. Its protein product is CATSRPGQGFSGANVLTF.

V and J are TRBV10-3 and TRBJ1-5; D might be TRBD1 (6 bases). V lost 1 base, J lost 0 bases, and 10 bases lay in between. The CDR3 consists of 16 residues. Germline assignment: CDR1 ENHRY and CDR2 SYGVKD. Here the CDR3 reads CAISEYGTHSNQPQHF. The CDR3 coding sequence is TGTGCCATCAGTGAGTACGGGACACATAGCAATCAGCCCCAGCATTTT.

The rearrangement joins TRBV30 to TRBJ1-4; TRBD1 is a possible D gene (5 bases). Germline CDR1 GTSNPN, CDR2 SVGIG (reference sequence). The CDR3 loop spans 13 amino acids. V lost 0 bases and J 7 bases, leaving 9 bases between the germline ends. CDR3 nucleotides: TGTGCCTGGAGTGTTCAGGGAGGTGAAAAACTGTTTTTT. The encoded protein is CAWSVQGGEKLFF.

The chain employs TRBV7-9 and TRBJ2-7; 10 bases fit TRBD1. The trim removed 5 bases at V and 5 bases at J, leaving 9 bases unmatched. This CDR3 comprises 15 residues. CDR1 and CDR2 (germline): SEHNR, FQNEAQ (reference sequence). This CDR3 is CASSLMADRGDEQYF. The CDR3 nucleotides are TGTGCCAGCAGCCTGATGGCGGACAGGGGGGACGAGCAGTACTTC.

The V gene is TRBV2, the J gene TRBJ1-1; D is perhaps TRBD1 (5 bases). This CDR3 region has 13 residues. Deletions cut 7 bases from V and 4 bases from J, with 13 bases between. Germline values: CDR1 SNHLY, CDR2 FYNNEI. Here the CDR3 reads CASISWGVTEAFF. CDR3 coding DNA: TGTGCCAGCATTTCGTGGGGGGTCACTGAAGCTTTCTTT.

The V call is TRBV9, the J call TRBJ2-2; 9 bases are shared with TRBD2. Germline V gene data show CDR1 as SGDLS and CDR2 as YYNGEE. CDR3 length: 15 residues. V shed 6 bases and J 5 bases; nucleotides not matched to a gene: 8. The DNA of the CDR3 is TGTGCCAGCAACCCTAGCGGGGTTGGGACCGGGGAGCTGTTTTTT. Translated, it gives CASNPSGVGTGELFF.

This clone was observed a handful of times. The rearrangement uses TRBV25-1 and TRBJ2-7; 7 bases line up with TRBD1. V was pared by 4 bases and J by 3 bases, with 9 bases of the junction left unmatched. The CDR3 loop spans 15 amino acids. Germline CDR1 is MGHDK and CDR2 is SYGVNS. The CDR3 is CASSGAGTVNYEQYF. Written as DNA, the CDR3 is TGTGCCAGCAGTGGGGCCGGGACAGTTAACTACGAGCAGTACTTC.